These T cell receptor beta chains were read from a single sample in a study of T-cell memory formation after mild COVID-19. TCRdb re-analysed the 5' RACE reads in MiXCR, keeping a single row per CDR3 protein. The profile shows around 110,000 distinct CDR3 sequences, more than 15% of them singletons. The sequenced material came from PBMCs or a T cell subset sorted from them (not recorded which). The source of these receptors is an adult woman who had mild COVID-19 (a few samples of this study predate the infection). Cell type and time point are not known. The CDR3 runs from the conserved cysteine through the conserved F or W. The order of the fields is V gene, D gene, J gene, clone size, CDR3 DNA, CDR3 protein. A D gene is named only where the DNA matches it firmly. Clone size is stated in some rows and not others, as once, few, many or a class when expanded.

v_call: TRBV5-1
d_call: TRBD1
j_call: TRBJ1-2
clone_size: .
cdr3_nt: TGCGCCAGCAGACCGGGACAGGGGGACTATGGCTACACCTTC
cdr3_aa: CASRPGQGDYGYTF

v_call: TRBV4-2
d_call: TRBD2
j_call: TRBJ2-7
clone_size: few
cdr3_nt: TGTGCCAGCAGCCAAGAGGGGACTAGCGACTACGAGCAGTACTTC
cdr3_aa: CASSQEGTSDYEQYF

v_call: TRBV7-9
d_call: TRBD1
j_call: TRBJ2-4
clone_size: .
cdr3_nt: TGTGCCAGCAGCCAAGCAGGGACAGACAAAGCCAAAAACATTCAGTACTTC
cdr3_aa: CASSQAGTDKAKNIQYF

v_call: TRBV5-1
d_call: TRBD2
j_call: TRBJ2-7
clone_size: few
cdr3_nt: TGCGCCAGCAGCTGGGAACTAGCGGGAGGTGTGTACGAGCAGTACTTC
cdr3_aa: CASSWELAGGVYEQYF

v_call: TRBV12-3/TRBV12-4
d_call: .
j_call: TRBJ2-2
clone_size: few
cdr3_nt: TGTGCCAGCAGTTTAGGGCTCTCGAACACCGGGGAGCTGTTTTTT
cdr3_aa: CASSLGLSNTGELFF

v_call: TRBV6-2/TRBV6-3
d_call: TRBD2
j_call: TRBJ2-3
clone_size: few
cdr3_nt: TGTGCCAGCAGGGAGTGGGAGGGAGCCACAGATACGCAGTATTTT
cdr3_aa: CASREWEGATDTQYF

v_call: TRBV9
d_call: .
j_call: TRBJ2-2
clone_size: .
cdr3_nt: TGTGCCAGCAGCGTAGGCCGGGCAGGGCCCGACACCGGGGAGCTGTTTTTT
cdr3_aa: CASSVGRAGPDTGELFF

v_call: TRBV6-2/TRBV6-3
d_call: TRBD2
j_call: TRBJ2-7
clone_size: few
cdr3_nt: TGTGCCAGCAGTGGACTAGCGGAGAATTCCTACGAGCAGTACTTC
cdr3_aa: CASSGLAENSYEQYF

v_call: TRBV4-2
d_call: .
j_call: TRBJ2-7
clone_size: .
cdr3_nt: TGTGCCAGCAGCCAAGATAGCGACCTAACCTACGAGCAGTACTTC
cdr3_aa: CASSQDSDLTYEQYF

v_call: TRBV5-1
d_call: TRBD1
j_call: TRBJ1-1
clone_size: .
cdr3_nt: TGCGCCAGCAGCGGAGGACAGGGAGACACTGAAGCTTTCTTT
cdr3_aa: CASSGGQGDTEAFF

v_call: TRBV6-6
d_call: .
j_call: TRBJ2-3
clone_size: few
cdr3_nt: TGTGCCAGCACTTTACTGCCGGGGCGCACAGATACGCAGTATTTT
cdr3_aa: CASTLLPGRTDTQYF

v_call: TRBV4-3
d_call: TRBD2
j_call: TRBJ2-1
clone_size: .
cdr3_nt: TGCGCCAGCAGCCCACTAGCGGACTACAATGAGCAGTTCTTC
cdr3_aa: CASSPLADYNEQFF

v_call: TRBV5-1
d_call: .
j_call: TRBJ1-1
clone_size: few
cdr3_nt: TGCGCCACCAGGCGGGGAGACAGTGGCTATGAAGCTTTCTTT
cdr3_aa: CATRRGDSGYEAFF

v_call: TRBV30
d_call: .
j_call: TRBJ1-2
clone_size: .
cdr3_nt: TGTGCCTGGAGTCGCCTCACGGGACGGGAGAAAGCTAACTATGGCTACACCTTC
cdr3_aa: CAWSRLTGREKANYGYTF

v_call: TRBV5-1
d_call: TRBD2
j_call: TRBJ2-5
clone_size: .
cdr3_nt: TGCGCCAGCAGCTTGGCCAGGGGACTAGCGGCGCAAGAGACCCAGTACTTC
cdr3_aa: CASSLARGLAAQETQYF

v_call: TRBV5-4
d_call: .
j_call: TRBJ2-7
clone_size: few
cdr3_nt: TGTGCCAGCAGCTTTCAAGGTCCCACCAGCGAGCAGTACTTC
cdr3_aa: CASSFQGPTSEQYF

v_call: TRBV18
d_call: .
j_call: TRBJ1-1
clone_size: few
cdr3_nt: TGTGCCAGCTCACAAATGGAGGGGTCCGGGTTTAGTGAAGCTTTCTTT
cdr3_aa: CASSQMEGSGFSEAFF